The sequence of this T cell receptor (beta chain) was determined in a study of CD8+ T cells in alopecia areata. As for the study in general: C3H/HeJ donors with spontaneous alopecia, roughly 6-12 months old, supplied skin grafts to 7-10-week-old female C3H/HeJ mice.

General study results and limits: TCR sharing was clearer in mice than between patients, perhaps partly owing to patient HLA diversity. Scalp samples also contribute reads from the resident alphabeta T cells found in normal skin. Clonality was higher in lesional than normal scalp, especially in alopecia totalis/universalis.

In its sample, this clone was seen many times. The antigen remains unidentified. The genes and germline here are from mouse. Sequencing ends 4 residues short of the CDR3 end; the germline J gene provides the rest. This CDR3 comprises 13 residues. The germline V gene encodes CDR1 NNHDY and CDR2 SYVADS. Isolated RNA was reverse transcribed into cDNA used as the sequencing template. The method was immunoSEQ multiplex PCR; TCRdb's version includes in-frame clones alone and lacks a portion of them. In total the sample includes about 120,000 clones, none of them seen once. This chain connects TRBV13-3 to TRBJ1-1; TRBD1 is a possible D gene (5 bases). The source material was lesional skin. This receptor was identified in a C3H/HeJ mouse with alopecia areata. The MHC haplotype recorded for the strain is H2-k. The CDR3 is CASSDRVDAEVFF. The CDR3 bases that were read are TGTGCCAGCAGTGACAGGGTAGACGCA.